The present entry profiles one T cell receptor beta chain with its context. The CDR3 totals 13 residues. CDR1 and CDR2 from the germline V gene are KGHSH and LQKENI. V gave up 1 base and J gave up 0 bases, with 3 bases separating them. This sample is drawn from a study of cytomegalovirus exposure and HLA in healthy donors. Primers for the PCR totalled 60 Vbeta and 13 Jbeta. Measured with immunoSEQ multiplex PCR; TCRdb has only the in-frame clones, and not every one. This table lists under 200,000 clones. Material: PBMCs. The chain is built from TRBV18 and TRBJ1-1; D unresolved. The sequence was obtained from a woman under 30 in good health and CMV-seropositive. CDR3 in DNA: TGTGCCAGCTCACCACAGCTGAACACTGAAGCTTTCTTT. Encoded protein: CASSPQLNTEAFF.